These 10 T cell receptor beta chains originate from one sample sequenced in a study of T cells in localized non-small cell lung cancer. Using immunoSEQ multiplex PCR, the repertoire was profiled, and TCRdb retains in-frame clones only, with some absent. The repertoire holds about 48,000 clones, with approximately 80% as singletons. The sample here was peripheral blood, taken before any cancer treatment. The source of these receptors is a man between 40 and 70 years old with stage I squamous cell lung carcinoma.

The chain links TRBV27 to TRBJ2-7; 8 nucleotides align to TRBD1. Germline-derived CDR1 and CDR2 are MNHEY and SMNVEV (reference sequence). The CDR3 has 15 residues. The J segment lost 6 bases and the V segment lost 1 base, leaving 8 bases of the junction unmatched. CDR3 sequence (DNA): TGTGCCAGCAGTTTATTAGGACAGGGCCTCGGCGAGCAGTACTTC. It specifies CASSLLGQGLGEQYF.

This rearrangement joins TRBV28 to TRBJ1-1; D not resolved. From germline, CDR1 is MDHEN and CDR2 SYDVKM. V was cut by 6 bases and J by 0 bases, with 8 bases left in between. CDR3 length: 13 amino acids. CDR3 sequence reads: CASSRTLNTEAFF. The CDR3 DNA sequence: TGTGCCAGCAGCCGGACCTTGAACACTGAAGCTTTCTTT.

The V call is TRBV7-8, the J call TRBJ2-7; 9 bases map to TRBD1. CDR3 size: 14 residues. CDR1 SGHVS and CDR2 FQNEAQ come from the germline V gene. J was trimmed by 3 bases and V by 5 bases; bases with no gene match: 5. The CDR3 region is CASSAGTGYYEQYF. Written as DNA, the CDR3 is TGTGCCAGCAGCGCCGGGACAGGGTACTACGAGCAGTACTTC.

The chain uses TRBV11-2 and TRBJ2-7; D gene ambiguous. Trimming pared 0 bases from V and 1 base from J, leaving 13 bases between. CDR1 and CDR2 (germline): SGHAT, FQNNGV. The CDR3 sequence is 16 residues long. CDR3 DNA: TGTGCCAGCAGCTTAGATCTTTTTGGAGCTTCCTACGAGCAGTACTTC. Residues: CASSLDLFGASYEQYF. Supplemented by reference TRBV11-2 and TRBJ2-7, the full variable domain reads EAGVAQSPRYKIIEKRQSVAFWCNPISGHATLYWYQQILGQGPKLLIQFQNNGVVDDSQLPKDRFSAERLKGVDSTLKIQPAKLEDSAVYLCASSLDLFGASYEQYFGPGTRLTVT.

Turning to this clone: At one end, the junction sequence differs from germline, possibly due to a read error. The chain employs TRBV11-1 and TRBJ1-1, with D uncertain. CDR3 size: 11 residues. Germline V gene data show CDR1 as SGHAT and CDR2 as FQDESV (reference sequence). The CDR3 DNA follows: TGTGCCAGCAGCCAGAACAGTGAAGCTTTCTTT. As protein: CASSQNSEAFF.

This clone was detected only once. This rearrangement joins TRBV27 to TRBJ1-2; perhaps TRBD1 as D (5 bases). Germline CDR1 MNHEY, CDR2 SMNVEV (reference sequence). V lost 3 bases to trimming and J lost 6 bases, with 14 bases between them. This CDR3 comprises 14 residues. The CDR3 protein is CASSFRDGQDGYTF. The CDR3 DNA reads as TGTGCCAGCAGTTTCCGGGACGGTCAAGATGGCTACACCTTC.

The rearrangement joins TRBV19 to TRBJ2-5, with D tentatively TRBD1 (6 bases). This CDR3 is built from 15 residues. V was pared by 6 bases and J by 1 base, with 15 bases between. CDR1 is LNHDA and CDR2 is SQIVND in the germline V gene (reference sequence). CDR3 amino acids: CASRTQQGAQETQYF. CDR3 in DNA: TGTGCCAGTAGAACACAACAGGGCGCCCAAGAGACCCAGTACTTC.

The chain's CDR3 is CASSPLNNEQFF. CDR3 bases: TGTGCCAGTAGCCCCCTCAACAATGAGCAGTTCTTC. The chain uses TRBV19 and TRBJ2-1; no firm D call. The CDR3 has 12 residues. V lost 6 bases and J lost 5, with 8 bases in between. Germline CDR1 LNHDA, CDR2 SQIVND (reference sequence). The full variable domain, completed using reference TRBV19 and TRBJ2-1, is DGGITQSPKYLFRKEGQNVTLSCEQNLNHDAMYWYRQDPGQGLRLIYYSQIVNDFQKGDIAEGYSVSREKKESFPLTVTSAQKNPTAFYLCASSPLNNEQFFGPGTRLTVL.

The CDR3 nucleotides are TGTGCCAGCAGTGAAAAGGTGGGACAGCCCCAGCATTTT. Translated, it gives CASSEKVGQPQHF. The rearrangement links TRBV6-1 to TRBJ1-5; D unresolved. V lost 2 bases and J 7 bases, leaving 9 bases between the germline ends. This CDR3 is 13 amino acids long. Germline values: CDR1 MNHNS, CDR2 SASEGT.

This chain links TRBV6-6 with TRBJ2-1; possible D gene TRBD2, 7 bases. Germline V gives CDR1 MNHNY, CDR2 SVGAGI (reference sequence). The V gene lost 7 bases and the J gene lost 4 bases, with 17 bases spanning the gap. This CDR3 region has 15 residues. The CDR3 loop reads CASTDGGGGYNEQFF. DNA of the CDR3: TGTGCCAGCACCGATGGCGGGGGCGGGTACAATGAGCAGTTCTTC.